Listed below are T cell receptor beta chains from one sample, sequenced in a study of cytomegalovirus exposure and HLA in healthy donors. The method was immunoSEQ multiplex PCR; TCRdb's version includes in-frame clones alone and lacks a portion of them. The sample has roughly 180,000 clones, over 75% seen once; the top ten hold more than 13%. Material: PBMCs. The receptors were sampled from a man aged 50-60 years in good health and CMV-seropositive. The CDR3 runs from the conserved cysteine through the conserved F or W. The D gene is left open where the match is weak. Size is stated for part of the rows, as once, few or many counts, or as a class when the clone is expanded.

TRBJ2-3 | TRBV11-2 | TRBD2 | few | CASSLRGGRSDTQYF | TGTGCCAGCAGCTTACGGGGGGGCCGGTCAGATACGCAGTATTTT
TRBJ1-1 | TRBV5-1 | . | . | CASSLLGGNTEAFF | TGCGCCAGCAGCTTGTTGGGGGGGAACACTGAAGCTTTCTTT
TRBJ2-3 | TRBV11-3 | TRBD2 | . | CASSPGQRGVGTDTQYF | TGTGCCAGCAGCCCCGGCCAGCGGGGGGTAGGGACAGATACGCAGTATTTT
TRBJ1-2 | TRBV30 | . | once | CAWSTAVSFGGYTF | TGTGCCTGGAGTACTGCGGTTTCCTTCGGTGGCTACACCTTC
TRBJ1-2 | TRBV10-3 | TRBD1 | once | CATYALEGADYGYTF | TGTGCCACCTACGCCCTTGAGGGGGCTGACTATGGCTACACCTTC
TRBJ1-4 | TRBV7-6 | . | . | CASGQVNEKLFF | TGTGCCAGCGGCCAAGTTAATGAAAAACTGTTTTTT
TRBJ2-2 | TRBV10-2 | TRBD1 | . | CASSLPQGADTGELFF | TGCGCCAGCAGTCTACCACAGGGGGCTGACACCGGGGAGCTGTTTTTT
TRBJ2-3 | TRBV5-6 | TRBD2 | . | CASSLVTSERYTQYF | TGTGCCAGCAGCTTGGTGACTAGCGAGCGATATACGCAGTATTTT
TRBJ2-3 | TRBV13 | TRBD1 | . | CASSSRQGLRTDTQYF | TGTGCCAGCAGCTCCCGACAGGGATTGAGGACAGATACGCAGTATTTT
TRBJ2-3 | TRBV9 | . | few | CASSAQGSDSTDTQYF | TGTGCCAGCAGCGCGCAGGGCTCCGACTCAACAGATACGCAGTATTTT
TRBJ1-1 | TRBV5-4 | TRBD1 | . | CASSSAGQEYAEAFF | TGTGCCAGCAGCTCAGCGGGACAGGAGTACGCTGAAGCTTTCTTT
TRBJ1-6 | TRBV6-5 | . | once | CASSPRSYNSPLHF | TGTGCCAGCAGTCCTCGCTCCTATAATTCACCCCTCCACTTT
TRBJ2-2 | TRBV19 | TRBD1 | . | CASIWDRVGTGELFF | TGTGCCAGTATATGGGACAGGGTCGGCACCGGGGAGCTGTTTTTT
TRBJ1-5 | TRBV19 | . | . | CASTGQLNQPQHF | TGTGCCAGTACCGGACAGCTCAATCAGCCCCAGCATTTT
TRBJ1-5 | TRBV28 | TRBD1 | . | CASSLYRGYNQPQHF | TGTGCCAGCAGTTTATACAGGGGTTACAATCAGCCCCAGCATTTT
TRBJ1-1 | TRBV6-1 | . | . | CASSEGGVMWNTEAFF | TGTGCCAGCAGTGAAGGCGGGGTAATGTGGAACACTGAAGCTTTCTTT
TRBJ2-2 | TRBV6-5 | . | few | CASSYSFRVPGELFF | TGTGCCAGCAGTTACTCTTTCCGGGTCCCCGGGGAGCTGTTTTTT
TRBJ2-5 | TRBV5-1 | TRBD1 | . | CASSLVTGVEETQYF | TGCGCCAGCAGCTTGGTGACAGGGGTCGAAGAGACCCAGTACTTC
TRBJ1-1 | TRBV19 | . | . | CATRQRIQADTEAFF | TGTGCCACTCGCCAGAGAATCCAGGCCGACACTGAAGCTTTCTTT
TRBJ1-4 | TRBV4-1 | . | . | CASSHSGVAKEKLFF | TGCGCCAGCTCCCACTCAGGGGTCGCTAAGGAAAAACTGTTTTTT
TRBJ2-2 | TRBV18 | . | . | CASFMTGANTGELFF | TGTGCCAGCTTCATGACAGGTGCAAACACCGGGGAGCTGTTTTTT
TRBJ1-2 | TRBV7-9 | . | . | CASSLGGHVYGYTF | TGTGCCAGCAGCTTAGGGGGCCACGTCTATGGCTACACCTTC
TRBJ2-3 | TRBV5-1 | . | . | CASSLEGYTGTDTQYF | TGCGCCAGCAGCTTGGAGGGCTACACGGGGACAGATACGCAGTATTTT
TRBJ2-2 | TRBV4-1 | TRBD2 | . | CASSQDELAGVAGELFF | TGCGCCAGCAGCCAAGATGAACTAGCGGGGGTGGCCGGGGAGCTGTTTTTT